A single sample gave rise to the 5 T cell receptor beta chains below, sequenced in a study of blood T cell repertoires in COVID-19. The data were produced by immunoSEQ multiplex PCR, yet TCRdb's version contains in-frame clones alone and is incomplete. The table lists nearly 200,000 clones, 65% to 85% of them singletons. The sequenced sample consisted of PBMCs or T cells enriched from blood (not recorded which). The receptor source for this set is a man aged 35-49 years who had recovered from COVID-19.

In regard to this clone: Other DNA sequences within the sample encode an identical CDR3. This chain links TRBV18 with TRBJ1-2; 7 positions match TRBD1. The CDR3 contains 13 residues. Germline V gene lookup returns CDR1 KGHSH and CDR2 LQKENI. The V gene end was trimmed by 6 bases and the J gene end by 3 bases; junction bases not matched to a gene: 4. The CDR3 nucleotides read TGTGCCAGCTCGCCCGGGACAGACTATGGCTACACCTTC. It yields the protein CASSPGTDYGYTF.

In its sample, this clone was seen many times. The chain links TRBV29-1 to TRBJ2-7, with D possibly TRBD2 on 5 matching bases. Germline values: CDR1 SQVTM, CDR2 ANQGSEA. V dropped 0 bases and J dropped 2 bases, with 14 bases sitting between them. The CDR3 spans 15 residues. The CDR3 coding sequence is TGCAGCGTTGAAGATCAGTCCGGACTCCCCTACGAGCAGTACTTC. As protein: CSVEDQSGLPYEQYF.

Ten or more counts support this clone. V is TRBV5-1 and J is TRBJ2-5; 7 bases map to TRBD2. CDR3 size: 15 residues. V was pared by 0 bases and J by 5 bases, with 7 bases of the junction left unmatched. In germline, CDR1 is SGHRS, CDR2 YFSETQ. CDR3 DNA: TGCGCCAGCAGCTTGGGAGGGTCGCGGGAGGAGACCCAGTACTTC. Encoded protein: CASSLGGSREETQYF.

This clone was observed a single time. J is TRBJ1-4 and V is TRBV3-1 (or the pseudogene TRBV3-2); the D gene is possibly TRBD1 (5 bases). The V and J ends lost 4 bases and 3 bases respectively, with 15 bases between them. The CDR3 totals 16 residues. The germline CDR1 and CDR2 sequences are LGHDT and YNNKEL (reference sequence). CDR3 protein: CASSPAVGGANEKLFF. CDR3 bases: TGTGCCAGCAGCCCGGCGGTGGGGGGAGCTAATGAAAAACTGTTTTTT.

The CDR3 DNA follows: TGCAGCGTTGAAGGAGACTGGCGGGGCGACGAGCAGTACTTC. Protein: CSVEGDWRGDEQYF. The chain links TRBV29-1 to TRBJ2-7, with D maybe TRBD2 (6 bases). This CDR3 has 14 residues. The V end was cut by 1 base, the J end by 5 bases, with 15 bases between. Germline CDR1 reads SQVTM; CDR2 reads ANQGSEA.